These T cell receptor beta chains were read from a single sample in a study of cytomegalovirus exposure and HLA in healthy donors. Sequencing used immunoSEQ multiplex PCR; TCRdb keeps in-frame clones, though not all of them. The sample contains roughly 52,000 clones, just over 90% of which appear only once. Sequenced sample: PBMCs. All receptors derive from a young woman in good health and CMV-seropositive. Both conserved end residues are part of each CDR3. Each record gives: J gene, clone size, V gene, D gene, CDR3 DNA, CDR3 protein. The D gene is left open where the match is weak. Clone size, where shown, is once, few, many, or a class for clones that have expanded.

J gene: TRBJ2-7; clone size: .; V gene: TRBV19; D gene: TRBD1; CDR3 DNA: TGTGCCAGTGGCCGGGACAGGGAGGCCTACGAGCAGTACTTC; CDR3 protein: CASGRDREAYEQYF
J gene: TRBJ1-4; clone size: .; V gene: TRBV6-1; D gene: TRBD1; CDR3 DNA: TGTGCCAGCAGTGTCGACAGGGCTGGGTCAGTCAGAGAAAAACTGTTTTTT; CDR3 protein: CASSVDRAGSVREKLFF
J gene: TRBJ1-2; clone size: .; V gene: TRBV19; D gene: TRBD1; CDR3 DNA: TGTGCCAGTAGTCTCGGGACAGGGGAGATGAATGGCTACACCTTC; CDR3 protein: CASSLGTGEMNGYTF
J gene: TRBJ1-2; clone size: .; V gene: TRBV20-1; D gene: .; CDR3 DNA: TGCAGTGTCTTCGAGTATGGCTACACCTTC; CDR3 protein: CSVFEYGYTF
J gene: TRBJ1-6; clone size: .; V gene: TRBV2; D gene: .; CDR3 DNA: TGTGCCAGCAGTGAAACTAAGGCCCCCCTCCACTTT; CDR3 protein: CASSETKAPLHF
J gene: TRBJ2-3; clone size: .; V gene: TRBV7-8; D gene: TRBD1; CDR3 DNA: TGTGCCAGCAGCTTTTTCGGACAGGGGGCGACAGATACGCAGTATTTT; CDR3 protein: CASSFFGQGATDTQYF
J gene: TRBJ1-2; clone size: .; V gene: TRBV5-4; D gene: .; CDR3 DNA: TGTGCCAGCAGCTCCTATTCGACAGCCCCTAGGGGCTACACCTTC; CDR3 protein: CASSSYSTAPRGYTF
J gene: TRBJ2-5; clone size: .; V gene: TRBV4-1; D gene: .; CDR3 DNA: TGCGCCAGCAGCCAAGTAGCTGTGCAAGAGACCCAGTACTTC; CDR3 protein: CASSQVAVQETQYF
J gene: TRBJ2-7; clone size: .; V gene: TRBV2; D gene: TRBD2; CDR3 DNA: TGTGCCAGCAACGGACTAGCCTACGAGCAGTACTTC; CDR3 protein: CASNGLAYEQYF
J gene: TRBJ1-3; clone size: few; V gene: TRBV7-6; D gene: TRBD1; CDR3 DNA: TGTGCCAGCAGCTTGGTCCCGGGACAGACTGCCCAGGGTCACACCATATATTTT; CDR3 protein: CASSLVPGQTAQGHTIYF
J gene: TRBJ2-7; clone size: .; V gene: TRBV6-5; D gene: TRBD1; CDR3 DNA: TGTGCCAGCAGACGACAGGGCCTAAGCTCCTACGAGCAGTACTTC; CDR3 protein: CASRRQGLSSYEQYF
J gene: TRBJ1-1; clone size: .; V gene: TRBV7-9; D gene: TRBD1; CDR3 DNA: TGTGCCAGCAGCTCCCCGGACAGGGGTTTGAACACTGAAGCTTTCTTT; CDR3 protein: CASSSPDRGLNTEAFF
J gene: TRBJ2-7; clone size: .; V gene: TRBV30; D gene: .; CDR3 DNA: TGTGCCTGCGCCCGGTACGGCGAGCAGTACTTC; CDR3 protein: CACARYGEQYF
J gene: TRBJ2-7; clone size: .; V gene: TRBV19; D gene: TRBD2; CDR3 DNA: TGTGCCAGTAGTATGGGACTAGTTTCGTCGCAGTACTTC; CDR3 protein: CASSMGLVSSQYF
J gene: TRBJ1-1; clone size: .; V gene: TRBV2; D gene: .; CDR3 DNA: TGTGCCAGCATGACAAGCAGGGTGAACACTGAAGCTTTCTTT; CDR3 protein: CASMTSRVNTEAFF
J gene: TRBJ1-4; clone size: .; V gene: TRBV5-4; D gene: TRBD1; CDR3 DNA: TGTGCCAGCAGCCTCAAACAGGGGGTCGGTGAAAAACTGTTTTTT; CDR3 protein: CASSLKQGVGEKLFF
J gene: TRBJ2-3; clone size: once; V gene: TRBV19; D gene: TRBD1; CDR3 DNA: TGTGCCAGTAGTAGGCCAGGGACAGGGGGCACAGATACGCAGTATTTT; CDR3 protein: CASSRPGTGGTDTQYF
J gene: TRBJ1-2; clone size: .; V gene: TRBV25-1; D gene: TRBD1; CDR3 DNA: TGTGCCAGCAGCCTCGCAGGGGGACATGGCTACACCTTC; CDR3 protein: CASSLAGGHGYTF
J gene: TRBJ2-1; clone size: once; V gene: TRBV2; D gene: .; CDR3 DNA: TGTGCCAGCAGCACATCAACAGGAAAGGGGATCCTACAGTTCTTC; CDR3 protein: CASSTSTGKGILQFF
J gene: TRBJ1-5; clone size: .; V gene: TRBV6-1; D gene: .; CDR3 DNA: TGTGCCGGCAGCCGACAGACCGGCCAGCCCCAGCATTTT; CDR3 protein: CAGSRQTGQPQHF
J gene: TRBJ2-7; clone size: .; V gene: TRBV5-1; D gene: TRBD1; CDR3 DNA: TGCGCCAGCAGCTTGGGACAGGGGGTTTACGAGCAGTACTTC; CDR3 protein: CASSLGQGVYEQYF
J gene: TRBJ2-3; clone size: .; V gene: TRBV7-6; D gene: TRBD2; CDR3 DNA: TGTGCCAGCAGTGCGGCGGGGGGGGGTACAGATACGCAGTATTTT; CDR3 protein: CASSAAGGGTDTQYF
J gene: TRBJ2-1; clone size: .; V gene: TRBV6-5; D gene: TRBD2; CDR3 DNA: TGTGCCAGCAGTTACTCCCGGGGGGTACAATGGTTTGAGCAGTTCTTC; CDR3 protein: CASSYSRGVQWFEQFF
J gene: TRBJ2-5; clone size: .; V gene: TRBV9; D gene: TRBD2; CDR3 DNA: TGTGCCAGCAGCGGCGGGACTAGCGTTACTGAGACCCAGTACTTC; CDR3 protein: CASSGGTSVTETQYF
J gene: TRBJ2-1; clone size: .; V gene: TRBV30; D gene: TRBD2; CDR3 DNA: TGTGCCTGGCTGGTCAGGACTAGCGGGGAGGCTCGACTCTTC; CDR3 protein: CAWLVRTSGEARLF
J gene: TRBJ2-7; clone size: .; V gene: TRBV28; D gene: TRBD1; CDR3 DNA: TGTGCCAGCAGCCGTCCCGGGACAGGGACCCACGAGCAGTACTTC; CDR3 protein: CASSRPGTGTHEQYF
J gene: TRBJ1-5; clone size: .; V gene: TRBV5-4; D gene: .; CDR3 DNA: TGTGCCAGCAGCTTGGGGGGCAGCATAGCGGGACAGCCCCAGCATTTT; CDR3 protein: CASSLGGSIAGQPQHF
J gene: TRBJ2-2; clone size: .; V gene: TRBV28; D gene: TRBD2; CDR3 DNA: TGTGCCAGCAGAACTAGCGGGGGTCGGAGAGGAGGGGAGCTGTTTTTT; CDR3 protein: CASRTSGGRRGGELFF
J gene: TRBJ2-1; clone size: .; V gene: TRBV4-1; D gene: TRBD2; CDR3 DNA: TGCGCCAGCAGCAAAGGGGCGGGGGGCACTTTCTACAATGAGCAGTTCTTC; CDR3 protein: CASSKGAGGTFYNEQFF
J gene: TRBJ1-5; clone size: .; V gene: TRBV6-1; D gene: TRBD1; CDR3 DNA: TGTGCCAGCAGTAGGGACAGGGAAGATCAGCCCCAGCATTTT; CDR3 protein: CASSRDREDQPQHF
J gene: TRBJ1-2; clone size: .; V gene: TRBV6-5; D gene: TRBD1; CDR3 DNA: TGTGCCAGCAGTTACTCGGGACAGGGGTATGGCTACACCTTC; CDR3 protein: CASSYSGQGYGYTF
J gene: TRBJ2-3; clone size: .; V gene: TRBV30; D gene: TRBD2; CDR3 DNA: TGTGCCTGGAGTGGTCCGGGGCGGGGGGTAGGGGCAGATACGCAGTATTTT; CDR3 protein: CAWSGPGRGVGADTQYF
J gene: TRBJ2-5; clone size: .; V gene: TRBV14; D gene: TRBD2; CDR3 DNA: TGTGCCAGCAGCCAAGGGGTGCGGGGGGATCGAGAGACCCAGTACTTC; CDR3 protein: CASSQGVRGDRETQYF
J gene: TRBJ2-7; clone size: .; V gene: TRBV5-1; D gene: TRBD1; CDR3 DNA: TGCGCCAGCAGCTTGGTACAGGGGGGAAGGCTTTACGAGCAGTACTTC; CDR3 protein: CASSLVQGGRLYEQYF
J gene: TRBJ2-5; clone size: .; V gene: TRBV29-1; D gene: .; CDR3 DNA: TGCAGCGTTGAGTCTTTGGACGGACAGAGGGGTGGGGAGACCCAGTACTTC; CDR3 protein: CSVESLDGQRGGETQYF
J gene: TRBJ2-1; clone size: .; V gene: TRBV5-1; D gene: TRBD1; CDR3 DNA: TGCGCCAGCAGCTTGCTACAGCGGGACAGGGGCTACAATGAGCAGTTCTTC; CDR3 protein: CASSLLQRDRGYNEQFF
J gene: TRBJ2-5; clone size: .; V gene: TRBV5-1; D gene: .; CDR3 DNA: TGCGCCAGCAGCCTCATTGCGGCGCCGCAAGAGACCCAGTACTTC; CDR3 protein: CASSLIAAPQETQYF
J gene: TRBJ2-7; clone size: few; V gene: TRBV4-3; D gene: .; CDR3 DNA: TGCGCCAGCAGCCAAGTAGGCCCCATTCAGGGGACCTACGAGCAGTACTTC; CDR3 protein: CASSQVGPIQGTYEQYF
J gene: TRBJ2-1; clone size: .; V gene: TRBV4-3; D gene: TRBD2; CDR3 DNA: TGCGCCAGCAGCCAAGAGTATCTCGAAGTAGCGGGGCCGGTGAGCTCCTACAATGAGCAGTTCTTC; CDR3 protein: CASSQEYLEVAGPVSSYNEQFF
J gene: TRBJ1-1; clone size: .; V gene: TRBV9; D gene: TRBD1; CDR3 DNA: TGTGCCAGCAGCGTAGACGGGACAGGGCCTGAAGCTTTCTTT; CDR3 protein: CASSVDGTGPEAFF
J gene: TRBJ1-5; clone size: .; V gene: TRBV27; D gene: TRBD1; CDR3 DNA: TGTGCCAGCAGTTTAACAGGGGGAAATCAGCCCCAGCATTTT; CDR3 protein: CASSLTGGNQPQHF
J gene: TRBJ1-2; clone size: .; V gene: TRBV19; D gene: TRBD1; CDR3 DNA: TGTGCCAGTAGTACCGGTACAGGGGGTCACACCTTC; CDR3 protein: CASSTGTGGHTF
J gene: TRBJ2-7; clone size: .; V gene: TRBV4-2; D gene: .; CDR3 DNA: TGTGCCAGCAGCCAAGTTGGGCTTGCCTACGAGCAGTACTTC; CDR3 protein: CASSQVGLAYEQYF
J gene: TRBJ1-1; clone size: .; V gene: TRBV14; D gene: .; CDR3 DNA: TGTGCCAGCAGCATACAGGGAGGGGTCACTGAAGCTTTCTTT; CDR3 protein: CASSIQGGVTEAFF
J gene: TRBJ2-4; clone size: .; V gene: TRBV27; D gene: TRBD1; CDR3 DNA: TGTGCCAGCAGTACAAGACAGGGCGCGAGTAACATTCAGTACTTC; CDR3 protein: CASSTRQGASNIQYF
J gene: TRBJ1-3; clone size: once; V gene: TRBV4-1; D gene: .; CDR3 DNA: TGCGCCAGCAGCCAAGGAGGCCTGACTGGAAACACCATATATTTT; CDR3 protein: CASSQGGLTGNTIYF
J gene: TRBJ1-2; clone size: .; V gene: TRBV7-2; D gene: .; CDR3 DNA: TGTGCCAGCAGCCCAAACTCGGGACACAACTATGGCTACACCTTC; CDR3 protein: CASSPNSGHNYGYTF
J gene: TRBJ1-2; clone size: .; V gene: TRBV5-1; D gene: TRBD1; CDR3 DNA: TGCGCGAGCACGCGGACAGGGGATGTCGCTAACTATGGCTACACCTTC; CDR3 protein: CASTRTGDVANYGYTF
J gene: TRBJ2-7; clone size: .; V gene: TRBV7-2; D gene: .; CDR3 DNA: TGTGCCAGCAGCCTTACCTACGAGCAGTACTTC; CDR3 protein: CASSLTYEQYF
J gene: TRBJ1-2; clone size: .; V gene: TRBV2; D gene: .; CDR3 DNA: TGTGCCAGCAGTGCAGGGGATAGGTGGGGCTACACCTTC; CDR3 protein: CASSAGDRWGYTF
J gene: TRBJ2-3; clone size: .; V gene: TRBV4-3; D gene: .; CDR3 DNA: TGCGCCAGCAGCCAAGATCCCGGTGATGCAGATACGCAGTATTTT; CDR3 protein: CASSQDPGDADTQYF
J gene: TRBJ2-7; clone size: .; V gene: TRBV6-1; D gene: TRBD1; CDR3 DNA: TGTGCCAGTAATCGGGTGACAGGGGACGAGCAGTACTTC; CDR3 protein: CASNRVTGDEQYF
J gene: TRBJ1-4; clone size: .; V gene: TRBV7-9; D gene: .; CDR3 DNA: TGTGCCAGCAGCCGAGAGTTTGTGGAAAAACTGTTTTTT; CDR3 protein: CASSREFVEKLFF